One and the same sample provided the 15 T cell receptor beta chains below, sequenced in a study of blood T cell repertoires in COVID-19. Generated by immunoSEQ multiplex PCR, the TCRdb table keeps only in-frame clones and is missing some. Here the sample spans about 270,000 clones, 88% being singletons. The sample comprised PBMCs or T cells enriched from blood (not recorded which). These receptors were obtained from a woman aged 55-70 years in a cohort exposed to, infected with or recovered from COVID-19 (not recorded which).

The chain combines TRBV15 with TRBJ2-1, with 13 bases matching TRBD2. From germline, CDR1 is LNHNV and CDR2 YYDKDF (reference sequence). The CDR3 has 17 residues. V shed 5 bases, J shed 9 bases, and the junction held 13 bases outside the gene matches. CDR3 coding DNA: TGTGCCACCAGCCCCTGGGGACTAGCGGGGAGTTGGGGTGAGCAGTTCTTC. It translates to CATSPWGLAGSWGEQFF.

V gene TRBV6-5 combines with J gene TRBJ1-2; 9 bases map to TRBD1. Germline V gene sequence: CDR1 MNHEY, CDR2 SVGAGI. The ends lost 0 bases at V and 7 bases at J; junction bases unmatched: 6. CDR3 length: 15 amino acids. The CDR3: CASSYSDRGALGYTF. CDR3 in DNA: TGTGCCAGCAGTTACTCGGACAGGGGTGCCCTTGGCTACACCTTC.

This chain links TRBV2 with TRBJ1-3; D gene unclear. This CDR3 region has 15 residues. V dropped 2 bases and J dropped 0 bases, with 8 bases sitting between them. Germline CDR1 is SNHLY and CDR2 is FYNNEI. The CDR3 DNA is TGTGCCAGCAGTGAATGGTTAGACTCTGGAAACACCATATATTTT. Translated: CASSEWLDSGNTIYF.

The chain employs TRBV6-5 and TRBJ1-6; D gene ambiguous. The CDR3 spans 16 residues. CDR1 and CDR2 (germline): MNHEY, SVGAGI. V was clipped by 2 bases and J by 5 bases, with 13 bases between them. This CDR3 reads CASSYMRGLHNSPLHF. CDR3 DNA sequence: TGTGCCAGCAGTTACATGCGGGGTCTTCATAATTCACCCCTCCACTTT.

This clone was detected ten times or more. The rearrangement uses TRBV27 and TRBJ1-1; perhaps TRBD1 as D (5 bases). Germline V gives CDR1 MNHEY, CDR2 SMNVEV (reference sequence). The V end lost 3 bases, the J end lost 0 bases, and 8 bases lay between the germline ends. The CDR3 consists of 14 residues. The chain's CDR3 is CASSLSRVNTEAFF. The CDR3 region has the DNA TGTGCCAGCAGTTTGTCCAGGGTGAACACTGAAGCTTTCTTT.

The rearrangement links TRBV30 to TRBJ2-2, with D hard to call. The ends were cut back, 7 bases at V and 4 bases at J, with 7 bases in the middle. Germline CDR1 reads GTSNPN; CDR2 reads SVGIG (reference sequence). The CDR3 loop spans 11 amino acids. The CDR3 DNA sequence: TGTGCCTTCTCCGTCACCGGGGAGCTGTTTTTT. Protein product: CAFSVTGELFF.

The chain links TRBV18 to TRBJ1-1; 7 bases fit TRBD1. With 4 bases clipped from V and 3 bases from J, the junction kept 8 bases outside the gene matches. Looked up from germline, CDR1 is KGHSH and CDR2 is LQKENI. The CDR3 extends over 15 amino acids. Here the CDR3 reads CASSQGAPGYTEAFF. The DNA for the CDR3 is TGTGCCAGCTCACAGGGGGCGCCGGGTTACACTGAAGCTTTCTTT.

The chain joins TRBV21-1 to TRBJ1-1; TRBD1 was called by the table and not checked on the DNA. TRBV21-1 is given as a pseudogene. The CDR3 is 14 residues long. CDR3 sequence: CASSKHGVGGEAFF. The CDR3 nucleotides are TGTGCCAGCAGCAAACACGGGGTAGGGGGTGAAGCTTTCTTT.

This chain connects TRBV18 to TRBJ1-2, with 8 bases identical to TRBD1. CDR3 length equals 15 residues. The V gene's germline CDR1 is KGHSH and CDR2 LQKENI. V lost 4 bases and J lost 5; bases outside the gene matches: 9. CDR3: CASSLNQGAEYGYTF. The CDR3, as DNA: TGTGCCAGCTCACTAAACCAGGGGGCGGAATATGGCTACACCTTC.

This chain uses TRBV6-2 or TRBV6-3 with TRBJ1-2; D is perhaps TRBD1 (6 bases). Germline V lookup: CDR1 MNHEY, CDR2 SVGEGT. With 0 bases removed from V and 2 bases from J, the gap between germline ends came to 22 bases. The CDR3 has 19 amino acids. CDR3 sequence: CASSYSWTVGALTNYGYTF. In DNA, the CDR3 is TGTGCCAGCAGTTACTCTTGGACAGTCGGGGCCCTGACGAACTATGGCTACACCTTC.

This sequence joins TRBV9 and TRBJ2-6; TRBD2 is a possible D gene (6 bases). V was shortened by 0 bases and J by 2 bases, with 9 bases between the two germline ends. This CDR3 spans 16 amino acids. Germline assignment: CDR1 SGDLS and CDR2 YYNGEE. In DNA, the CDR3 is TGTGCCAGCAGCGTAGAAGGAGGGGCTGGGGCCAACGTCCTGACTTTC. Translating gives CASSVEGGAGANVLTF.

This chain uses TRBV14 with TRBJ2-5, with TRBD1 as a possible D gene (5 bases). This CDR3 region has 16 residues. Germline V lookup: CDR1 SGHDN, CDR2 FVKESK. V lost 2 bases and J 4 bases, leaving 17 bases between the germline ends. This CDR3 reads CASSQYRGIRRETQYF. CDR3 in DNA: TGTGCCAGCAGCCAATATAGGGGCATAAGGAGAGAGACCCAGTACTTC.

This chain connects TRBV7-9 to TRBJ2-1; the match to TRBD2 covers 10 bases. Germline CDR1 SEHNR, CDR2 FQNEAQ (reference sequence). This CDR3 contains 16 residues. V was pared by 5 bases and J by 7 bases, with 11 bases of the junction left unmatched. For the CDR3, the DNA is TGTGCCAGCAGCACGACGAGCGGGAGGGCCCGAAATGAGCAGTTCTTC. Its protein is CASSTTSGRARNEQFF.

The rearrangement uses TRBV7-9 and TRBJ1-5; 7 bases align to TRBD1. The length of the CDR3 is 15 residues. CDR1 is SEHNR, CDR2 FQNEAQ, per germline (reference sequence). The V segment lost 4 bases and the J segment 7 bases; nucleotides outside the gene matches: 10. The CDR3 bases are TGTGCCAGCAGCTCACACAGGGGAAGAGGACAGCCCCAGCATTTT. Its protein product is CASSSHRGRGQPQHF.

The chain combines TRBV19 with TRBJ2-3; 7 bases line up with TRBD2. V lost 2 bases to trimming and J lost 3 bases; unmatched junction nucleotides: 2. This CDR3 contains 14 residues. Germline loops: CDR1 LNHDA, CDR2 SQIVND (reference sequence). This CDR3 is CASSIRGGTDTQYF. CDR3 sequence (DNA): TGTGCCAGTAGTATACGGGGAGGGACAGATACGCAGTATTTT.